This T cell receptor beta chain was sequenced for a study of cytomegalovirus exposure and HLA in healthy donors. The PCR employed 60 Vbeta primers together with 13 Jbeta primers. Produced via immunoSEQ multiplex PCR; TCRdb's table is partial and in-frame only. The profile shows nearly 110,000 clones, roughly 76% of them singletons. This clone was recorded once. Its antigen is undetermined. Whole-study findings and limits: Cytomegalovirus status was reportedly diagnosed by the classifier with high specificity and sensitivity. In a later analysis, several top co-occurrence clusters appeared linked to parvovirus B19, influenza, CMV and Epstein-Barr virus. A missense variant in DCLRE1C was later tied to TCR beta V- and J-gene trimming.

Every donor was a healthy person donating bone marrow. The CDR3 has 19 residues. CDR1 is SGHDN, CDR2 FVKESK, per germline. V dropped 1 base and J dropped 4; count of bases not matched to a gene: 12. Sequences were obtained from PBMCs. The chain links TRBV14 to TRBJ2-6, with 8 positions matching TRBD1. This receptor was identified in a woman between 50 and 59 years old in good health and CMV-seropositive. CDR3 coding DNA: TGTGCCAGCAGCCAAGGTCCTTTCCAGGGGGCGCCCGGGGCCAACGTCCTGACTTTC. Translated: CASSQGPFQGAPGANVLTF.